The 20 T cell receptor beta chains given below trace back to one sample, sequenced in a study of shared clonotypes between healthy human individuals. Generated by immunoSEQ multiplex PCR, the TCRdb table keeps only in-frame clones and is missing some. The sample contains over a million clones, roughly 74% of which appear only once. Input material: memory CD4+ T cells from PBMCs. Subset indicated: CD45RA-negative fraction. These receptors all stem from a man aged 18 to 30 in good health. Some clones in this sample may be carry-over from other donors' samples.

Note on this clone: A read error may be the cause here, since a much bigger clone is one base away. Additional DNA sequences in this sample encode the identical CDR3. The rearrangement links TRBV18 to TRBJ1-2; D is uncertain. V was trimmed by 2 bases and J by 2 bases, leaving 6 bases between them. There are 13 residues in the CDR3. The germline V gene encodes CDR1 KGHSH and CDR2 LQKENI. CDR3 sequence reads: CASSPDINYGYTF. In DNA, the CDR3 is TGTGCCAGCTCACCAGACATAAACTATGGCTACACCTTC.

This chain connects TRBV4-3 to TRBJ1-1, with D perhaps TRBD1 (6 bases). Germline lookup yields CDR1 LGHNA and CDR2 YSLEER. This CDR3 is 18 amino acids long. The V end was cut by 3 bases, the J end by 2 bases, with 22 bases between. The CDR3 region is CASSQGTPPGGTNTEAFF. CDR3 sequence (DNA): TGCGCCAGCAGCCAGGGGACCCCTCCGGGGGGCACTAACACTGAAGCTTTCTTT.

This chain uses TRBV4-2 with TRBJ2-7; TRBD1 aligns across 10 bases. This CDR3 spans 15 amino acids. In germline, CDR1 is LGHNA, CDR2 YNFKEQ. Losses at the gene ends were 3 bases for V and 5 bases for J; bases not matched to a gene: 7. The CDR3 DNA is TGTGCCAGCAGCCATTCCGGGACAGGGGACAACGAGCAGTACTTC. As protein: CASSHSGTGDNEQYF.

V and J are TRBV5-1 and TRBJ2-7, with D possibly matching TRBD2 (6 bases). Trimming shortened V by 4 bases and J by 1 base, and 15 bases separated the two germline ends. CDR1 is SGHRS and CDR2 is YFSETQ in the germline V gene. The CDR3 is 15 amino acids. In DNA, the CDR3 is TGCGCCAGCAGCCCGGGAGTGACGGATTCCTACGAGCAGTACTTC. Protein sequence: CASSPGVTDSYEQYF.

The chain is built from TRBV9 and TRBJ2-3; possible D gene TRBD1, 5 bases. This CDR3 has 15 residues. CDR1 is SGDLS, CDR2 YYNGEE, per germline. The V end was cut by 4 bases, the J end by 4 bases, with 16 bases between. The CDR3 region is CASSPRATRPDTQYF. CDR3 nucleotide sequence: TGTGCCAGCAGCCCCAGGGCAACCCGGCCAGATACGCAGTATTTT.

CDR3 nucleotides: TGTGCCAGCAGCCTTGAGGGGAGGTCCTACAATGAGCAGTTCTTC. This sequence encodes CASSLEGRSYNEQFF. This chain connects TRBV7-7 to TRBJ2-1; perhaps TRBD2 as D (6 bases). Germline V gene data show CDR1 as SSHAT and CDR2 as FNYEAQ (reference sequence). V was cut by 5 bases and J by 1 base, with 12 bases left in between. The CDR3 covers 15 residues.

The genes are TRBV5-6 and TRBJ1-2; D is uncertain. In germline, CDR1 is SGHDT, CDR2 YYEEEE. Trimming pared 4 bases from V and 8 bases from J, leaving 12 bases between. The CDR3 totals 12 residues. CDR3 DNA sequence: TGTGCCAGCAGCAACGACCTTTGGGGCTACACCTTC. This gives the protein CASSNDLWGYTF.

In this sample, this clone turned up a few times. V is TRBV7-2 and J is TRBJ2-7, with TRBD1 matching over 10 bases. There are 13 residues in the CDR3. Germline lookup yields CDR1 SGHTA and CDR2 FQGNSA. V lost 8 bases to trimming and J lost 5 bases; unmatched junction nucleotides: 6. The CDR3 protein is CASGRDRGNEQYF. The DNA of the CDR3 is TGTGCCAGCGGCCGGGACAGGGGAAACGAGCAGTACTTC.

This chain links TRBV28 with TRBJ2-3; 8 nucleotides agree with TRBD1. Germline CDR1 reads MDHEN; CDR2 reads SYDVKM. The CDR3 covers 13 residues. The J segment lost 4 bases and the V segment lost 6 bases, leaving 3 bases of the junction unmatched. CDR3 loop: CASRTQGADTQYF. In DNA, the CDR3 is TGTGCCAGCAGGACACAGGGGGCAGATACGCAGTATTTT.

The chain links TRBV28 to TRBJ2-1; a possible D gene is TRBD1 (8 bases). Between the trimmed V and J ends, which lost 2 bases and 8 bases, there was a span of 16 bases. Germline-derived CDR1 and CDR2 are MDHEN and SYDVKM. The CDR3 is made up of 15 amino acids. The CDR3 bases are TGTGCCAGCAGTTTAGGGAGGACAGGGAGGGATGAGCAGTTCTTC. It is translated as CASSLGRTGRDEQFF.

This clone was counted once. The CDR3 reads CSSRLSYNEQFF. The CDR3 coding sequence is TGCAGCTCTAGGCTCTCCTACAATGAGCAGTTCTTC. V is TRBV29-1 and J is TRBJ2-1, with unresolved D. Germline V gives CDR1 SQVTM, CDR2 ANQGSEA. The CDR3 has 12 residues. Trimming took 8 bases from V and 0 from J, leaving 8 bases between them.

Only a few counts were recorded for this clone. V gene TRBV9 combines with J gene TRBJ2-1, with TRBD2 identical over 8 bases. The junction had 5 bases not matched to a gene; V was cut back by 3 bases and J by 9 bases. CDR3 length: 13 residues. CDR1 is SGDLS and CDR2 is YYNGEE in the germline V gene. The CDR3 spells CASSGPGTSEQFF. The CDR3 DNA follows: TGTGCCAGCAGCGGGCCTGGGACTAGTGAGCAGTTCTTC.

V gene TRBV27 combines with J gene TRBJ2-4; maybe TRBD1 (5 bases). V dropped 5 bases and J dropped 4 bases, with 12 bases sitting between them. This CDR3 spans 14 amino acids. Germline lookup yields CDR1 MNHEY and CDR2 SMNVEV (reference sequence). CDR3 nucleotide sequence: TGTGCCAGCAGTCCCCATCCAGGGAAAAACATTCAGTACTTC. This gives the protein CASSPHPGKNIQYF.

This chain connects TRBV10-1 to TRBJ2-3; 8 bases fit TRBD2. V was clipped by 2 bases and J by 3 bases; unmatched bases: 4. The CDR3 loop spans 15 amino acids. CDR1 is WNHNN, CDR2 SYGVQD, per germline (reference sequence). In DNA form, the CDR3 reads TGCGCCAGCAGTGAGCAACTAGCGGATACAGATACGCAGTATTTT. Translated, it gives CASSEQLADTDTQYF.

The CDR3 protein is CASSSSGAFGEQYF. The CDR3, as DNA: TGTGCCAGCAGCTCCTCCGGGGCGTTCGGCGAGCAGTACTTC. The chain employs TRBV7-2 and TRBJ2-7; D is tentatively TRBD1 or TRBD2 (5 bases each). Looked up from germline, CDR1 is SGHTA and CDR2 is FQGNSA. The ends were cut back, 4 bases at V and 6 bases at J, with 16 bases in the middle. CDR3 size: 14 residues.

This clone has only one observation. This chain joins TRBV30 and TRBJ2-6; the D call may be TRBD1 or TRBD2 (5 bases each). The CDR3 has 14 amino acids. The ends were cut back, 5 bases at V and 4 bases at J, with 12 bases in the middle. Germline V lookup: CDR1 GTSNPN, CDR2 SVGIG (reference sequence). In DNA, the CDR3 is TGTGCCTGGTCTTGGGGGATGGGGGCCAACGTCCTGACTTTC. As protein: CAWSWGMGANVLTF.

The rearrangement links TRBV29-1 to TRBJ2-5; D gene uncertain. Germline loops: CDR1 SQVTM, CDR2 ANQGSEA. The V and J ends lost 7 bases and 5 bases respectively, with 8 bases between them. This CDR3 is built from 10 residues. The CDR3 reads CSAGDETQYF. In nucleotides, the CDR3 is TGCAGCGCTGGAGACGAGACCCAGTACTTC.

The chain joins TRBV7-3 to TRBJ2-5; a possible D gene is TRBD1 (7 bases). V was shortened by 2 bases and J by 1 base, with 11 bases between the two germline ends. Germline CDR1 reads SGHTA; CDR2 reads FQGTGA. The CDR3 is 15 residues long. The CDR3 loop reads CASSLQGGSQETQYF. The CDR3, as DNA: TGTGCCAGCAGCTTACAGGGGGGTAGCCAAGAGACCCAGTACTTC.

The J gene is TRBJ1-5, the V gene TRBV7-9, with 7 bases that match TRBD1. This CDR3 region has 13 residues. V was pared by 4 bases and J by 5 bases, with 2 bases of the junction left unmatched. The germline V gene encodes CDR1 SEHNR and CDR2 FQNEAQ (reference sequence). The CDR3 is CASSSGQYQPQHF. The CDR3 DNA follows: TGTGCCAGCAGCTCGGGACAGTATCAGCCCCAGCATTTT.

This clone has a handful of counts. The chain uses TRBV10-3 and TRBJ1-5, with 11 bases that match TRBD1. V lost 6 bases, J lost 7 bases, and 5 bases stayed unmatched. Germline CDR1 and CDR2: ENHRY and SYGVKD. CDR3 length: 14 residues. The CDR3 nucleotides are TGTGCCATCAGCGGACAGGGGGCCGGGCAGCCCCAGCATTTT. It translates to CAISGQGAGQPQHF.